The present TCR beta chain was sequenced within a study of T cell changes during pregnancy in multiple sclerosis. Germline trimming cut 9 bases from V and 6 bases from J; bases unmatched to any gene: 3. The germline gives CDR1 ENHRY, CDR2 SYGVKD. The CDR3 sequence is 11 residues long. Method: immunoSEQ multiplex PCR; TCRdb's copy keeps in-frame clones and lacks some. The sample consists of 30,000 to 45,000 clones, about nine tenths of them appearing once. This chain joins TRBV10-3 and TRBJ1-2; 8 bases map to TRBD1. The TCR sequence derives from a female donor with multiple sclerosis, enrolled in a pregnancy study. Sequenced material: CD8+ T cells from peripheral blood mononuclear cells, taken after pregnancy. The CDR3 here is CAIGTGNGYTF. In DNA form, the CDR3 reads TGTGCCATAGGGACAGGAAATGGCTACACCTTC.